These T cell receptor beta chains were read from a single sample in a study of blood T cells in healthy people across ages. TCRdb recomputed calls from the 5' RACE reads with MiXCR, one row per CDR3 protein. Of some 790,000 distinct CDR3 sequences in the sample, more than 25% are singletons; the top ten hold 15% to 20%. Input material: blood. These receptors were taken from a woman aged 80 or over in good health. CDR3s include the opening cysteine and the closing phenylalanine or tryptophan. Each record gives: V gene, J gene, clone size, D gene, CDR3 length, CDR3 DNA, CDR3 protein. D genes are given only for firm matches. Not every row has a clone size; where given, it reads once, few, many or a size class.

>TRBV28|TRBJ1-6|.|.|14
TGTGCCAGCCATAACGCCCTAGGGAATTCACCCCTCCACTTT
CASHNALGNSPLHF
>TRBV27|TRBJ2-1|few|TRBD2|16
TGTGCCAGCAGTCCCTCGGCTAGCGGGGTGTACAGTGAGCAGTTCTTC
CASSPSASGVYSEQFF
>TRBV10-3|TRBJ2-7|many|TRBD1|14
TGTGCCATCAGTGTTTCAGGGGGCGCGGGCGAGCAGTACTTC
CAISVSGGAGEQYF
>TRBV6-1|TRBJ1-5|.|TRBD1|15
TGTGCCAGCAGGGAGGGGGCAGAAGCAAATCAGCCCCAGCATTTT
CASREGAEANQPQHF
>TRBV14|TRBJ1-1|.|.|14
TGTGCCAGCAGCCGGGTCAGGGGGAACACTGAAGCTTTCTTT
CASSRVRGNTEAFF
>TRBV27|TRBJ1-5|few|.|16
TGTGCCAGCAGTTTATTGGGACGTAATTCGGTGAAGCCCCAGCATTTT
CASSLLGRNSVKPQHF
>TRBV2|TRBJ1-2|.|TRBD1|14
TGTGCCAGCGTTGGACAGGGAAGAAACTATGGCTACACCTTC
CASVGQGRNYGYTF
>TRBV12-3/TRBV12-4|TRBJ1-4|.|.|14
TGTGCCAGCAGTATCCGGGCCGTTAATGAAAAACTGTTTTTT
CASSIRAVNEKLFF
>TRBV18|TRBJ2-1|many|TRBD2|15
TGTGCCAGCCAGAGCGGGGGCAAGTCCTACAATGAGCAGTTCTTC
CASQSGGKSYNEQFF
>TRBV6-5|TRBJ2-7|many|.|14
TGTGCCAGCAGTTACTCCGGGGGTATGCACGAGCAGTACTTC
CASSYSGGMHEQYF
>TRBV7-8|TRBJ1-2|many|TRBD1|16
TGTGCCAGCAGCATCCTACCGGGACAGCTAAGCTATGGCTACACCTTC
CASSILPGQLSYGYTF
>TRBV11-2|TRBJ2-1|.|.|13
TGTGCCAGCAGCTCGATAAAGAACAATGAGCAGTTCTTC
CASSSIKNNEQFF
>TRBV4-2|TRBJ2-5|few|.|18
TGTGCCAGCAGCCAAGATTCTCTCCGGACGGGGCGGGGTGAGACCCAGTACTTC
CASSQDSLRTGRGETQYF
>TRBV10-3|TRBJ2-3|few|.|15
TGTGCCATCAGCCGAGACGGGACTAGCACAGATACGCAGTATTTT
CAISRDGTSTDTQYF
>TRBV5-5|TRBJ2-4|.|.|14
TGTGCCAGCAGCTTACTGACAGAAAAAAACATTCAGTACTTC
CASSLLTEKNIQYF
>TRBV6-5|TRBJ1-5|.|TRBD1|15
TGTGCCAGCGGGTTAGACAGGGGTCCCAATCAGCCCCAGCATTTT
CASGLDRGPNQPQHF
>TRBV4-3|TRBJ2-2|.|.|15
TGCGCCAGCAGCCTCACGCGAGTGAACACCGGGGAGCTGTTTTTT
CASSLTRVNTGELFF
>TRBV6-5|TRBJ2-7|many|.|14
TGTGCCAGCAGTTTGACAGTAACCTCCTACGAGCAGTACTTC
CASSLTVTSYEQYF
>TRBV7-6|TRBJ2-7|many|.|15
TGTGCCAGCAGCTTAGGAGTAATAGGTGGTTACGAGCAGTACTTC
CASSLGVIGGYEQYF
>TRBV30|TRBJ2-3|.|TRBD2|16
TGTGCCTGGACTAGCGGGAGGGCCGGGAGCACAGATACGCAGTATTTT
CAWTSGRAGSTDTQYF
>TRBV7-2|TRBJ2-1|many|.|16
TGTGCCAGCAGCTTAGGGTCCGGGACTGGCCCCAATGAGCAGTTCTTC
CASSLGSGTGPNEQFF
>TRBV9|TRBJ1-2|many|TRBD1|16
TGTGCCAGCAGCTCTTCCCGGACAGGGAGGACCTATGGCTACACCTTC
CASSSSRTGRTYGYTF
>TRBV5-5|TRBJ2-5|many|.|13
TGTGCCAGCAGCTTGGTAACGGAAGAGACCCAGTACTTC
CASSLVTEETQYF
>TRBV5-1|TRBJ2-1|many|.|13
TGCGCCAGCAGCTTGGTAGTCAACCTTGAGCAGTTCTTC
CASSLVVNLEQFF
>TRBV14|TRBJ2-5|.|TRBD2|17
TGTGCCAGCAGCCAAGTTCGTCGCGGGGGGGCCTGGGATGAGCAGTACTTC
CASSQVRRGGAWDEQYF
>TRBV7-9|TRBJ2-5|.|.|14
TGTGCCAGCAGCCAACCGGGCCTTCTAGAGACCCAGTACTTC
CASSQPGLLETQYF
>TRBV10-2|TRBJ1-6|.|.|15
TGCGCCAGCAGGGAACCAGTGGACTTTAATTCACCCCTCCACTTT
CASREPVDFNSPLHF
>TRBV20-1|TRBJ2-1|many|.|14
TGCAGTGCGGGTTTGGGCGGACCCTACAATGAGCAGTTCTTC
CSAGLGGPYNEQFF
>TRBV29-1|TRBJ2-7|.|TRBD2|15
TGCAGCGGGGGACCTGGACTAGCCCCCTCCTACGAGCAGTACTTC
CSGGPGLAPSYEQYF
>TRBV14|TRBJ2-4|.|TRBD1|12
TGTGCCAGCGGTAAACAGGGGTATGAGCAGTACTTC
CASGKQGYEQYF
>TRBV10-1|TRBJ2-1|many|.|11
TGCGCCAGCAGTGCCCCGGGGGAGCAGTTCTTC
CASSAPGEQFF
>TRBV30|TRBJ1-2|.|.|13
TGTGCCTGGAGTGTCGAGGGAGGCTATGGCTACACCTTC
CAWSVEGGYGYTF
>TRBV29-1|TRBJ2-7|.|.|15
TGCAGCGTCCCTATAGACTACCCCTCCTACAATGAGCAGTACTTC
CSVPIDYPSYNEQYF
>TRBV20-1|TRBJ2-5|.|.|15
TGCAGTGCTAGAGTCCCCGGTGGACTATACAATGAGCAGTACTTC
CSARVPGGLYNEQYF
>TRBV7-2|TRBJ2-5|.|.|15
TGTGCCAGCAGCCCGCGAAGTCCGAGGAGGCCGACCCAGTACTTC
CASSPRSPRRPTQYF
>TRBV25-1|TRBJ1-2|many|.|12
TGTGCCAGCAGTGCCGGGACGGATGGCTACACCTTC
CASSAGTDGYTF
>TRBV7-2|TRBJ1-1|few|TRBD1|14
TGTGCCAGCAGCTTGGGACAGGGATTAACTGAAGCTTTCTTT
CASSLGQGLTEAFF
>TRBV7-2|TRBJ1-6|many|.|16
TGTGCCAGCAGCCAGGACGGGCAGGGTTACAATTCACCCCTCCACTTT
CASSQDGQGYNSPLHF
>TRBV4-3|TRBJ1-3|few|.|14
TGCGCCAGCAGCCAAGACAGGGCAGGAAACACCATATATTTT
CASSQDRAGNTIYF
>TRBV25-1|TRBJ2-5|few|TRBD1|12
TGTGCCAGTACAGGGGAGCAAGAGACCCAGTACTTC
CASTGEQETQYF
>TRBV29-1|TRBJ1-3|.|.|13
TGCAGCGCCTCACGGGGAGATGGAAACACCATATATTTT
CSASRGDGNTIYF
>TRBV12-3/TRBV12-4|TRBJ2-3|.|TRBD1|15
TGTGCCAGCAGTTTGGGACAGGTGTACACAGATACGCAATATTTT
CASSLGQVYTDTQYF
>TRBV6-6|TRBJ1-5|few|.|15
TGTGCCAGCAGGGACCAGGTGGGCGGCAATCAGCCCCAGCATTTT
CASRDQVGGNQPQHF
>TRBV29-1|TRBJ2-1|.|TRBD1|16
TGCAGCGTTGGCAAAGGTCCGGGACAGGGTGACAATGAGCAGTTCTTC
CSVGKGPGQGDNEQFF
>TRBV7-2|TRBJ2-2|many|.|16
TGTGCCAGCAGCTTAATTACGGGGTCCCGCACCGGGGAGCTGTTTTTT
CASSLITGSRTGELFF
>TRBV30|TRBJ1-5|.|.|13
TGTGCCTGGAGTGTGGCCGGACGTCAGCCCCAGCATTTT
CAWSVAGRQPQHF
>TRBV10-3|TRBJ2-3|.|.|16
TGTGCCATCAGTGCCGAGGGAAATTTTGCCACAGATACGCAGTATTTT
CAISAEGNFATDTQYF
>TRBV7-9|TRBJ2-2|.|.|15
TGTGCCAGCAGCTTAGTCCACCTACCCACCGGGGAGCTGTTTTTT
CASSLVHLPTGELFF